This T cell receptor (beta chain) comes out of a study of T cells in tumors after PD-1 blockade. In the study overall: Either cemiplimab 350 mg every 2 weeks or pembrolizumab 200 mg every 3 weeks was given. Daily vismodegib 150 mg continued in a subset of anti-PD-1-treated patients.

Trimming at V came to 3 bases and at J to 5 bases, leaving 6 bases not matched to a gene. The CDR3 is 15 residues long. The germline V gene encodes CDR1 LNHDA and CDR2 SQIVND (reference sequence). Input was about 550 ng to 6,500 ng of genomic DNA from tumor or blood. This table comes from immunoSEQ multiplex PCR, and its TCRdb copy is limited to in-frame clones, with some not included. The sample contains 45,000 or so clones, roughly three quarters of which appear only once. Sequenced here: PBMCs, sampled before anti-PD-1 therapy. The chain combines TRBV19 with TRBJ2-2; 7 bases line up with TRBD1. The TCR originated in a human donor with advanced basal cell or squamous cell carcinoma (not recorded which). The CDR3 loop reads CASSMGAGGTGELFF. The DNA of the CDR3 is TGTGCCAGTAGTATGGGAGCAGGGGGTACCGGGGAGCTGTTTTTT. The variable domain in full, with the rest retrieved from reference TRBV19 and TRBJ2-2, is DGGITQSPKYLFRKEGQNVTLSCEQNLNHDAMYWYRQDPGQGLRLIYYSQIVNDFQKGDIAEGYSVSREKKESFPLTVTSAQKNPTAFYLCASSMGAGGTGELFFGEGSRLTVL.